This entry describes one T cell receptor (beta chain). Its cognate antigen is unknown. One base away lies a much larger clone, so this may be a sequencing read error. The missing conserved phenylalanine or tryptophan at the end of this CDR3 makes a read error likely. This specimen comes from a study of identical twins. TCRdb reprocessed the 5' RACE reads via MiXCR and lists one record per CDR3 protein. The repertoire holds more than 650,000 distinct CDR3 sequences, around 6.1% seen once, with around 1.9% in the top ten. Findings and caveats of the study: Instead of following the same donors, the conclusions were based on cross-sectional statistical analysis.

J was trimmed by 3 bases and V by 6 bases; bases with no gene match: 7. This CDR3 is built from 14 residues. The rearrangement uses TRBV12-3 or TRBV12-4 and TRBJ2-7; TRBD1 aligns across 8 bases. The TCR was taken from a man between 18 and 29 years old in good health. The sample taken for sequencing was naive T cells sorted from blood. The CDR3 region is CASSEQGELYEQYL. The CDR3 DNA follows: TGTGCCAGCAGCGAACAGGGGGAACTCTACGAGCAGTACCTC.